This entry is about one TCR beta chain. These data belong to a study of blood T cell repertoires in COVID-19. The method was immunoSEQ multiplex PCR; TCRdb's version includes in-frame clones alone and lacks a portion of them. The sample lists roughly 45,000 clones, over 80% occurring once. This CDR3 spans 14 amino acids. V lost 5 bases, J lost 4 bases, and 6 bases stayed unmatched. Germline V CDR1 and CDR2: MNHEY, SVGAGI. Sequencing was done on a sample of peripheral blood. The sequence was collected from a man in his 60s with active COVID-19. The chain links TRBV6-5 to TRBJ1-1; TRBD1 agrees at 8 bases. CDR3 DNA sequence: TGTGCCAGCAGTCCGACAGGGGTCGGCACTGAAGCTTTCTTT. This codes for CASSPTGVGTEAFF.